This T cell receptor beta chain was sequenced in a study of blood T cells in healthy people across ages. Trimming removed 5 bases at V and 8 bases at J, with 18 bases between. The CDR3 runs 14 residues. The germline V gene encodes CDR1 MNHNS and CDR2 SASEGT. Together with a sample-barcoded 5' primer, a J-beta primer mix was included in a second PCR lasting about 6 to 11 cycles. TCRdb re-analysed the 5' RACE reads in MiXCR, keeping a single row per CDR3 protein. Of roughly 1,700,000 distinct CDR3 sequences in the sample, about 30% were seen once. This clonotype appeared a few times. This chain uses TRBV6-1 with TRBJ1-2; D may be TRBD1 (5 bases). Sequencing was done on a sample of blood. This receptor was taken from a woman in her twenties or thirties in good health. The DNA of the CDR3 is TGTGCCAGCAGTATTCCGGGACGGGAGAAGGGCTACACCTTC. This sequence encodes CASSIPGREKGYTF.